This T cell receptor (beta chain) was identified during a study of CXCR3-negative and CXCR3-positive naive CD8 T cells. All TRB cDNA libraries came from 5' RACE performed with UMI labels. TCRdb re-called the 5' RACE reads and catalogs CDR3 proteins one per entry, DNA excluded. This repertoire includes about 40,000 distinct CDR3 sequences. The receptor comes from a human donor in good health. Some clones in this sample may be carry-over from other donors' samples. The sequenced sample consisted of naive CXCR3- CD8+ T cells from blood. The subset was: CD45RO-CCR7+CD27+CD95- naive CD8+ T cells lacking CXCR3 (TNR3-).

CDR3 sequence: CASSREAAEAGGYTF. The chain carries TRBV3-1 and TRBJ1-2. CDR3 length: 15 residues. CDR1 and CDR2 (germline): LGHDT, YNNKEL (reference sequence).